One and the same sample provided the 28 T cell receptor beta chains below, sequenced in a study of T cell changes during pregnancy in multiple sclerosis (dated by TCRdb to between 2018 and 2021). Receptor amplification or capture employed the immunoSEQ multiplex PCR assay. Sourced from immuneACCESS, this table was stored by TCRdb with only in-frame sequences that have V and J called. A share of the clones is absent; for the studies checked, an unresolved V gene accounts for under half, and the remainder has no known explanation. The sample yields approximately 97,000 clones; approximately 90% were counted once. About 0.75% of the sample comes from the top ten. Sequences were derived from peripheral blood, sampled in the second trimester of pregnancy. These receptors were collected from a female donor in good health, enrolled as a control in a pregnancy study.

The rearrangement joins TRBV18 to TRBJ2-7; TRBD1 matches 9 bases. V shed 0 bases, J shed 11 bases, and the junction held 11 bases outside the gene matches. The CDR3 loop spans 15 amino acids. Germline V lookup: CDR1 KGHSH, CDR2 LQKENI. CDR3 in amino acids: CASSPPSLGTGSKYF. The CDR3 DNA follows: TGTGCCAGCTCACCACCAAGTCTTGGGACAGGGAGCAAGTACTTC.

The sample holds one count of this clone. The chain joins TRBV28 to TRBJ1-5; no definite D call. CDR1 is MDHEN and CDR2 is SYDVKM in the germline V gene. V was trimmed by 4 bases and J by 4 bases, leaving 11 bases between them. The length of the CDR3 is 14 residues. The CDR3 sequence is CASSSFQLNQPQHF. Here the CDR3 DNA reads TGTGCCAGCAGTTCTTTCCAACTAAATCAGCCCCAGCATTTT.

The chain uses TRBV7-2 and TRBJ2-7; 9 bases are a match to TRBD1. CDR3 length equals 13 residues. CDR1 is SGHTA and CDR2 is FQGNSA in the germline V gene. V shed 5 bases, J shed 6 bases, and the junction held 5 bases outside the gene matches. DNA of the CDR3: TGTGCCAGCAGCCCATGGGACAGGGCCGAGCAGTACTTC. The encoded protein is CASSPWDRAEQYF.

This sequence joins TRBV27 and TRBJ2-2; 7 bases align to TRBD1. This CDR3 contains 16 residues. Germline-derived CDR1 and CDR2 are MNHEY and SMNVEV (reference sequence). V was pared by 6 bases and J by 0 bases, with 7 bases of the junction left unmatched. In DNA form, the CDR3 reads TGTGCCAGCAGACGCGACAGGGCCTCGAACACCGGGGAGCTGTTTTTT. It encodes CASRRDRASNTGELFF.

This chain joins TRBV7-2 and TRBJ1-4; D possibly corresponds to TRBD1 (6 bases). CDR3 length: 13 amino acids. V dropped 3 bases and J dropped 8 bases, with 10 bases sitting between them. Germline assignment: CDR1 SGHTA and CDR2 FQGNSA. The CDR3 coding sequence is TGTGCCAGCAGCTTCAGACAGGCAGAAAAACTGTTTTTT. Protein product: CASSFRQAEKLFF. Looking up the rest from reference TRBV7-2 and TRBJ1-4 gives the full variable domain: GAGVSQSPSNKVTEKGKDVELRCDPISGHTALYWYRQSLGQGLEFLIYFQGNSAPDKSGLPSDRFSAERTGGSVSTLTIQRTQQEDSAVYLCASSFRQAEKLFFGSGTQLSVL.

The rearrangement joins TRBV12-5 to TRBJ2-2, with D maybe TRBD1 (6 bases). There are 15 residues in the CDR3. V lost 6 bases, J lost 1 base, and 12 bases lay in between. Germline CDR1 LGHNT, CDR2 FRNRAP. This CDR3 reads CASGREGQNTGELFF. As DNA, the CDR3 is TGTGCTAGTGGCAGAGAGGGACAGAACACCGGGGAGCTGTTTTTT. Based on the CDR3 plus reference TRBV12-5 and TRBJ2-2, the full variable domain is DARVTQTPRHKVTEMGQEVTMRCQPILGHNTVFWYRQTMMQGLELLAYFRNRAPLDDSGMPKDRFSAEMPDATLATLKIQPSEPRDSAVYFCASGREGQNTGELFFGEGSRLTVL.

Here the CDR3 DNA reads TGTGCCAGCAGCTCGACCTGGGGTAGCGGGCCTCGGGAGCAGTACTTC. The encoded protein is CASSSTWGSGPREQYF. V and J are TRBV5-4 and TRBJ2-7; TRBD2 agrees at 7 bases. Germline V CDR1 and CDR2: SGHNT, YYREEE (reference sequence). Trimming took 3 bases from V and 7 from J; bases not matched to a gene: 16. This CDR3 is 16 amino acids long. Using reference TRBV5-4 and TRBJ2-7 for the parts outside the CDR3, the full variable domain is ETGVTQSPTHLIKTRGQQVTLRCSSQSGHNTVSWYQQALGQGPQFIFQYYREEENGRGNFPPRFSGLQFPNYSSELNVNALELDDSALYLCASSSTWGSGPREQYFGPGTRLTVT.

The J gene is TRBJ2-2, the V gene TRBV7-2; 11 bases are a match to TRBD1. The V and J ends lost 0 bases and 3 bases, in that order; junction bases with no gene match: 6. Germline-derived CDR1 and CDR2 are SGHTA and FQGNSA. The CDR3 contains 18 residues. CDR3 sequence (DNA): TGTGCCAGCAGCTTAGCGCGGGACAGGGGGTTGTACACCGGGGAGCTGTTTTTT. This translates into CASSLARDRGLYTGELFF.

The chain has TRBV19 and TRBJ1-2, with D perhaps TRBD1 (5 bases). The CDR3 totals 15 residues. V was clipped by 1 base and J by 4 bases, with 13 bases between them. Germline CDR1 is LNHDA and CDR2 is SQIVND (reference sequence). The CDR3: CASSIGPDRGYGYTF. In nucleotides, the CDR3 is TGTGCCAGTAGTATAGGGCCCGACAGAGGCTATGGCTACACCTTC.

The chain links TRBV19 to TRBJ2-7, with D possibly matching TRBD2 (6 bases). This CDR3 spans 15 amino acids. Trimming pared 3 bases from V and 6 bases from J, leaving 18 bases between. Per germline, CDR1 LNHDA and CDR2 SQIVND (reference sequence). The CDR3 sequence: CASSIRGGPGVEQYF. The CDR3 bases are TGTGCCAGTAGTATCCGAGGAGGGCCCGGGGTCGAGCAGTACTTC.

This sequence joins TRBV29-1 and TRBJ1-1; TRBD1 is a possible D gene (6 bases). Germline CDR1 is SQVTM and CDR2 is ANQGSEA. The CDR3 contains 14 residues. V shed 4 bases and J shed 3 bases, with 15 bases lying between them. The CDR3 loop reads CSVGQDDWDTEAFF. The CDR3 DNA reads TGCAGCGTTGGACAGGATGACTGGGACACTGAAGCTTTCTTT.

This clone was observed a single time. The rearrangement uses TRBV28 and TRBJ2-7; 7 bases are shared with TRBD2. CDR1 and CDR2 (germline): MDHEN, SYDVKM. The V segment lost 7 bases and the J segment 7 bases; nucleotides outside the gene matches: 7. The CDR3 runs to 12 residues. For the CDR3, the DNA is TGTGCCAGCACGGCGGGAGCGGGGGAGCAGTACTTC. It codes for CASTAGAGEQYF.

J is TRBJ1-1 and V is TRBV9; no reliable D call. CDR1 and CDR2 from the germline V gene are SGDLS and YYNGEE. The CDR3 runs 13 residues. V was clipped by 0 bases and J by 3 bases, with 6 bases between them. The CDR3 here is CASSVGGDTEAFF. DNA of the CDR3: TGTGCCAGCAGCGTAGGGGGAGACACTGAAGCTTTCTTT.

The J gene is TRBJ2-7, the V gene TRBV5-6; 9 bases are a match to TRBD1. CDR1 is SGHDT, CDR2 YYEEEE, per germline. The CDR3 totals 15 residues. V lost 4 bases and J lost 0; bases outside the gene matches: 5. CDR3 DNA sequence: TGTGCCAGCAGCATACCGGGACAGGGCTCCTACGAGCAGTACTTC. Protein product: CASSIPGQGSYEQYF.

This chain connects TRBV6-1 to TRBJ2-3, with 9 positions matching TRBD1. Germline V lookup: CDR1 MNHNS, CDR2 SASEGT. This CDR3 has 15 residues. J was trimmed by 4 bases and V by 2 bases; bases with no gene match: 4. The CDR3, as DNA: TGTGCCAGCAGTGAAATGAGGACAGGGGCAGATACGCAGTATTTT. Protein product: CASSEMRTGADTQYF.

The chain couples TRBV5-1 to TRBJ2-3, with 12 bases identical to TRBD2. Germline CDR1 and CDR2: SGHRS and YFSETQ. The CDR3 sequence is 16 residues long. Trimming cost V 7 bases and J 2 bases; bases outside gene matches: 8. This CDR3 reads CASHYGLAGSTDTQYF. The DNA for the CDR3 is TGCGCCAGCCACTACGGACTAGCGGGGTCCACAGATACGCAGTATTTT.

The chain joins TRBV27 to TRBJ2-7; 8 nucleotides agree with TRBD1. This CDR3 is 13 amino acids long. The J segment lost 4 bases and the V segment lost 5 bases, leaving 4 bases of the junction unmatched. CDR1 and CDR2 from the germline V gene are MNHEY and SMNVEV (reference sequence). The CDR3 DNA reads TGTGCCAGCAGTAGGGACAGGAAATACGAGCAGTACTTC. Its protein product is CASSRDRKYEQYF.

The table lists this clone with a count of one. The chain joins TRBV5-5 to TRBJ2-7, with D perhaps TRBD1 (5 bases). Germline V lookup: CDR1 SGHKS, CDR2 YYEKEE (reference sequence). Between the trimmed V and J ends, which lost 2 bases and 0 bases, there was a span of 9 bases. The CDR3 spans 14 residues. The CDR3 is CASSFWQGSYEQYF. The CDR3 DNA reads as TGTGCCAGCAGCTTCTGGCAGGGCTCCTACGAGCAGTACTTC.

This rearrangement joins TRBV5-6 to TRBJ2-1; 8 bases align to TRBD2. The ends lost 4 bases at V and 2 bases at J; junction bases unmatched: 14. The germline gives CDR1 SGHDT, CDR2 YYEEEE. The CDR3 is 18 amino acids. In DNA form, the CDR3 reads TGTGCCAGCAGCGATGGCGGAGTTCGGGGGGGCGCCTACAATGAGCAGTTCTTC. This sequence encodes CASSDGGVRGGAYNEQFF. The variable domain in full, completed from reference TRBV5-6 and TRBJ2-1, reads DAGVTQSPTHLIKTRGQQVTLRCSPKSGHDTVSWYQQALGQGPQFIFQYYEEEERQRGNFPDRFSGHQFPNYSSELNVNALLLGDSALYLCASSDGGVRGGAYNEQFFGPGTRLTVL.

This clone appeared once. The V gene is TRBV5-1, the J gene TRBJ2-7; 7 bases align to TRBD1. Germline V gene sequence: CDR1 SGHRS, CDR2 YFSETQ. Germline trimming cut 6 bases from V and 0 bases from J; bases unmatched to any gene: 6. This CDR3 has 14 amino acids. The CDR3 sequence: CASTRDSYSYEQYF. The CDR3 DNA follows: TGCGCCAGCACCCGGGACAGTTACTCCTACGAGCAGTACTTC.

V and J are TRBV5-1 and TRBJ2-7; a weak D match, TRBD2 (6 bases). V dropped 4 bases and J dropped 3 bases, with 11 bases sitting between them. Germline values: CDR1 SGHRS, CDR2 YFSETQ. The CDR3 runs 13 residues. CDR3 region: CASSPLRGYEQYF. In DNA form, the CDR3 reads TGCGCCAGCAGCCCACTGCGGGGCTACGAGCAGTACTTC.

The chain links TRBV11-2 to TRBJ2-5, with D unresolved. This CDR3 is 13 amino acids long. V was cut by 1 base and J by 4 bases, with 7 bases left in between. Per germline, CDR1 SGHAT and CDR2 FQNNGV. CDR3 residues: CASSLAVPETQYF. Written as DNA, the CDR3 is TGTGCCAGCAGCTTAGCGGTCCCAGAGACCCAGTACTTC.

The chain uses TRBV18 and TRBJ1-2; D may be TRBD1 (6 bases). V lost 3 bases to trimming and J lost 0 bases, with 8 bases between them. Per germline, CDR1 KGHSH and CDR2 LQKENI. CDR3 length: 14 amino acids. The CDR3 sequence is CASSPGATNYGYTF. In DNA, the CDR3 is TGTGCCAGCTCACCGGGGGCTACTAACTATGGCTACACCTTC. The variable domain in full, with the rest retrieved from reference TRBV18 and TRBJ1-2, is NAGVMQNPRHLVRRRGQEARLRCSPMKGHSHVYWYRQLPEEGLKFMVYLQKENIIDESGMPKERFSAEFPKEGPSILRIQQVVRGDSAAYFCASSPGATNYGYTFGSGTRLTVV.

This clone showed up just a few times. This chain's CDR3 is CASSLLYEQYF. The CDR3 DNA follows: TGTGCCAGCAGCCTACTCTACGAGCAGTACTTC. The chain is built from TRBV7-9 and TRBJ2-7; D is unclear. The germline V and J ends were trimmed by 5 bases and 3 bases, with 5 bases remaining between them. Germline V gene sequence: CDR1 SEHNR, CDR2 FQNEAQ (reference sequence). The CDR3 is 11 residues long.

The rearrangement joins TRBV27 to TRBJ2-2, with D unclear. The CDR3 loop spans 17 amino acids. V was trimmed by 3 bases and J by 0 bases, leaving 14 bases between them. Germline values: CDR1 MNHEY, CDR2 SMNVEV (reference sequence). CDR3 protein: CASSLLLGTANTGELFF. The CDR3 DNA reads TGTGCCAGCAGTTTGCTGCTGGGCACGGCGAACACCGGGGAGCTGTTTTTT.

The chain uses TRBV4-1 and TRBJ1-1, with TRBD1 matching 10 bases. The germline V gene encodes CDR1 MGHRA and CDR2 YSYEKL. The CDR3 runs 16 residues. The V gene end was trimmed by 5 bases and the J gene end by 3 bases; junction bases not matched to a gene: 9. CDR3 in DNA: TGCGCCAGCAGCACACGAAGAGGACAGGGGGACACTGAAGCTTTCTTT. It specifies CASSTRRGQGDTEAFF.

The chain has TRBV5-1 and TRBJ1-1; 10 nucleotides align to TRBD1. Looked up from germline, CDR1 is SGHRS and CDR2 is YFSETQ. The CDR3 spans 14 residues. J lost 7 bases, V lost 2 bases, and 5 bases had no gene match. The CDR3 bases are TGCGCCAGCAGCTTCATAGGGGACAGGGGTGAAGCTTTCTTT. This sequence encodes CASSFIGDRGEAFF.

The chain has TRBV10-3 and TRBJ2-3; no reliable D call. The length of the CDR3 is 12 residues. V lost 6 bases to trimming and J lost 5 bases, with 9 bases between them. CDR1 ENHRY and CDR2 SYGVKD come from the germline V gene. This chain's CDR3 is CAIREERDTQYF. DNA for the CDR3: TGTGCCATCAGAGAGGAGAGAGATACGCAGTATTTT.